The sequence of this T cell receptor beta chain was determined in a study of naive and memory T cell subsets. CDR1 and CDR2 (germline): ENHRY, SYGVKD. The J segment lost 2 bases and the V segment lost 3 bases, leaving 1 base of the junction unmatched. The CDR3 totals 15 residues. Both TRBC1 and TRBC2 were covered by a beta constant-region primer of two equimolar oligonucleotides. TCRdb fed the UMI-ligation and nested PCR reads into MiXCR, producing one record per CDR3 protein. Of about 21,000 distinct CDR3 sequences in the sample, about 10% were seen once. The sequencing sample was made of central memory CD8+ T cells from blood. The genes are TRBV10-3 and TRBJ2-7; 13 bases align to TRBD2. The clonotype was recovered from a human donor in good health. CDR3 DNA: TGTGCCATCAGTGACGGGACTAGCGGGACCTACGAGCAGTACTTC. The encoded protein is CAISDGTSGTYEQYF.